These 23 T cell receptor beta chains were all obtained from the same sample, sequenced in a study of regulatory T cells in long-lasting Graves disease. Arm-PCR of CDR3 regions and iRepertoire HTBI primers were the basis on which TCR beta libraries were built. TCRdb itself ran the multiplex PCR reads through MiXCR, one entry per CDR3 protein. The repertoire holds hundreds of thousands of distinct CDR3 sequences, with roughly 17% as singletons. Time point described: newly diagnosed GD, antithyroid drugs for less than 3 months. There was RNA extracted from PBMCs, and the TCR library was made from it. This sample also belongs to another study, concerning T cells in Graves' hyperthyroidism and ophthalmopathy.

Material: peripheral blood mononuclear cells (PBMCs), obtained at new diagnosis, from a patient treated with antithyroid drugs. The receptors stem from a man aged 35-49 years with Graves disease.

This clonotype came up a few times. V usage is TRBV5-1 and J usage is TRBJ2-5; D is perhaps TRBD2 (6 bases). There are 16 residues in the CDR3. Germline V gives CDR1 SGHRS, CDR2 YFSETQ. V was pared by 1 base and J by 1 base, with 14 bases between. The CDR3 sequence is CASSLIFSGIQETQYF. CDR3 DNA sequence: TGCGCCAGCAGCTTGATCTTTAGCGGTATCCAAGAGACCCAGTACTTC.

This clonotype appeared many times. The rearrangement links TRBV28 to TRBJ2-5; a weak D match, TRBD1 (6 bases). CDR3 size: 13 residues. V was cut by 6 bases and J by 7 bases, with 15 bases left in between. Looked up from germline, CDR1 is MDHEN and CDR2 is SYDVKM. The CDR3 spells CASSRGQLATQYF. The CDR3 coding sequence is TGTGCCAGCAGCCGTGGACAGCTGGCGACCCAGTACTTC.

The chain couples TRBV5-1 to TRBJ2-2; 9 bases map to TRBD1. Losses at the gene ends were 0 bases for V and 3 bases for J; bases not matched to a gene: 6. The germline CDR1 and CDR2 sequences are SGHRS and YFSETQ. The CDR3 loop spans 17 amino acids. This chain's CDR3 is CASSLVGTGHDTGELFF. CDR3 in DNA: TGCGCCAGCAGCTTGGTGGGGACAGGGCATGACACCGGGGAGCTGTTTTTT.

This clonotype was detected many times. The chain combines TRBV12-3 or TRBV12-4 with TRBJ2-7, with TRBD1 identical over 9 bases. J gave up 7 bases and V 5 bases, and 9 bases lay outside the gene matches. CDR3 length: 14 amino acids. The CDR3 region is CASSQPGTGWEQYF. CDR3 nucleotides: TGTGCCAGCAGTCAACCCGGGACAGGGTGGGAGCAGTACTTC.

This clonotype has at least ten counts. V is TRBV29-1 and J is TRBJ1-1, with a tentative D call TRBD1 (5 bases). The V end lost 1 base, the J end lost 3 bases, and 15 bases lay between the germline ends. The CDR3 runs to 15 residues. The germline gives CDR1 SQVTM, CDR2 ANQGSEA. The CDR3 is CSVEGLQGMDTEAFF. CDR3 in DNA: TGCAGCGTTGAAGGATTGCAGGGAATGGACACTGAAGCTTTCTTT.

CDR3 sequence reads: CACLGTSGGRNEQFF. The CDR3 DNA follows: TGTGCCTGCCTCGGGACTAGCGGGGGGAGGAATGAGCAGTTCTTC. This chain uses TRBV28 with TRBJ2-1, with 15 bases that match TRBD2. The CDR3 runs 15 residues. V trimming: 11 bases; J trimming: 7 bases; junction bases outside the gene matches: 9. Germline-derived CDR1 and CDR2 are MDHEN and SYDVKM.

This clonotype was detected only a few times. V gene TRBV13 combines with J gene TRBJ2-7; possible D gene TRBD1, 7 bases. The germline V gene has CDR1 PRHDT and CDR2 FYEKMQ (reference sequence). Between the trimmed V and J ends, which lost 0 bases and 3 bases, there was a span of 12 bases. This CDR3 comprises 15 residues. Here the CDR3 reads CASSLGGGGGYEQYF. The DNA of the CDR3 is TGTGCCAGCAGCTTAGGAGGAGGGGGCGGCTACGAGCAGTACTTC.

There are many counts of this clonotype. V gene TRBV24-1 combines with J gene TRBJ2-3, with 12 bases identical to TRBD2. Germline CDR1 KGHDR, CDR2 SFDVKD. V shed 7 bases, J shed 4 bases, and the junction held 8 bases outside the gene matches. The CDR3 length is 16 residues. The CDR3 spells CATSPPGTSGPDTQYF. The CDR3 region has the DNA TGTGCCACCAGCCCACCCGGGACTAGCGGGCCAGATACGCAGTATTTT.

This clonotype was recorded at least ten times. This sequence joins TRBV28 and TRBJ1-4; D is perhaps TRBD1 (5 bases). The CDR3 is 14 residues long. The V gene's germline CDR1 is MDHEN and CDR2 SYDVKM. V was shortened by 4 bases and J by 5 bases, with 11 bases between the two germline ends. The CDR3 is CASSSGTLNEKLFF. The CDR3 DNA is TGTGCCAGCAGTTCCGGGACCCTGAATGAAAAACTGTTTTTT.

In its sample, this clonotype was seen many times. The CDR3 bases are TGTGCCAGCAGTCCAGACAGGGGACAAGGCTACACCTTC. Amino acid sequence: CASSPDRGQGYTF. V and J are TRBV2 and TRBJ1-2, with TRBD1 matching 8 bases. Trimming removed 5 bases from V and 8 bases from J; junction bases left unmatched: 7. Germline CDR1 reads SNHLY; CDR2 reads FYNNEI. The CDR3 spans 13 residues.

CDR3 loop: CASRPPGQAHEQYF. DNA for the CDR3: TGTGCCAGCAGACCTCCGGGACAGGCGCACGAGCAGTACTTC. V usage is TRBV28 and J usage is TRBJ2-7; 8 bases map to TRBD1. The junction had 9 bases not matched to a gene; V was cut back by 6 bases and J by 5 bases. This CDR3 contains 14 residues. Germline CDR1 MDHEN, CDR2 SYDVKM.

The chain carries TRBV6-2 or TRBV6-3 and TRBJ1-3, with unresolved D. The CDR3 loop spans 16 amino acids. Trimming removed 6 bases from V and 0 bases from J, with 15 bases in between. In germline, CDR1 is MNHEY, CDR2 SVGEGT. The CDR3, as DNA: TGTGCCAGCAGCGTCCGGAACAGAAACTCTGGAAACACCATATATTTT. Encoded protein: CASSVRNRNSGNTIYF.

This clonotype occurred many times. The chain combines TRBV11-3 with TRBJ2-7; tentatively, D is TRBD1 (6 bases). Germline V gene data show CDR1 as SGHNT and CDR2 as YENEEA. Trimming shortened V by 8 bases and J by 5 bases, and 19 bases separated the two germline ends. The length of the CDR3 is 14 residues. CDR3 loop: CASASRRQAHEQYF. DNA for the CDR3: TGTGCCAGCGCGTCGAGGAGACAGGCCCACGAGCAGTACTTC.

CDR3: CASSLAGPFSRGEHTGELFF. CDR3 nucleotides: TGTGCCAGCAGCTTAGCAGGCCCGTTTTCGCGGGGGGAGCACACCGGGGAGCTGTTTTTT. This sequence joins TRBV7-2 and TRBJ2-2, with 8 positions matching TRBD2. This CDR3 comprises 20 residues. Germline V gene lookup returns CDR1 SGHTA and CDR2 FQGNSA. V lost 0 bases and J lost 3; bases outside the gene matches: 15.

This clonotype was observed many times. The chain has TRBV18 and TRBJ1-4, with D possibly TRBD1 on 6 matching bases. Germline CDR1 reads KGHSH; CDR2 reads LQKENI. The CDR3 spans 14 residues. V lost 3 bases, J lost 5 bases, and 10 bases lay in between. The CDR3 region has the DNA TGTGCCAGCTCACCTCCAGGGGCCAATGAAAAACTGTTTTTT. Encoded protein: CASSPPGANEKLFF.

CDR3 DNA: TGTGCCAGCGCAACTAGCGGCGCCTACAATGAGCAGTTCTTC. Encoded protein: CASATSGAYNEQFF. The chain uses TRBV28 and TRBJ2-1, with 8 bases lining up with TRBD2. Per germline, CDR1 MDHEN and CDR2 SYDVKM. The CDR3 is made up of 14 amino acids. With V trimmed by 8 bases and J by 2 bases, 5 bases remained unmatched.

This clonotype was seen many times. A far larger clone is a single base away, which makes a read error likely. CDR3 nucleotide sequence: TGCGCCAGCAGCCTGACTACTCCGGGACAGGGGAATGAGCAGTACTTC. Translation: CASSLTTPGQGNEQYF. The chain has TRBV5-1 and TRBJ2-3; TRBD1 matches at 10 bases. Judging by the DNA end, TRBJ2-7 fits better; the J call may be wrong. The CDR3 runs 16 residues. Germline loops: CDR1 SGHRS, CDR2 YFSETQ.

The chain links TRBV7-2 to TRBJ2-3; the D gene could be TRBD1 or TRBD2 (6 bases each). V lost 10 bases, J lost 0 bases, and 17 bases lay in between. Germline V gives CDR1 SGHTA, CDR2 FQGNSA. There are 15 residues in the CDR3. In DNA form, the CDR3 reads TGTGCCAACGAAAAGGGGGGTTTTAGCACAGATACGCAGTATTTT. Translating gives CANEKGGFSTDTQYF.

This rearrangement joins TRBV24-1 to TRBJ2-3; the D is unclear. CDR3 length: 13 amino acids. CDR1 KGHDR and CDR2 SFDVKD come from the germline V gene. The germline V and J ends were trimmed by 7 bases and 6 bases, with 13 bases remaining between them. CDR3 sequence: CATRGKNADTQYF. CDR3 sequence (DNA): TGTGCCACCAGGGGGAAGAACGCCGATACGCAGTATTTT.

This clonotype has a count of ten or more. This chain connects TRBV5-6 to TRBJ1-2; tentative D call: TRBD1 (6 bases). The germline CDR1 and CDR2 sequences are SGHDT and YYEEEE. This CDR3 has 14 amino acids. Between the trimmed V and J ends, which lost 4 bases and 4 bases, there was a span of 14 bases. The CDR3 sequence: CASSAMDRIYGYTF. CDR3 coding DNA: TGTGCCAGCAGCGCAATGGACAGAATCTATGGCTACACCTTC.

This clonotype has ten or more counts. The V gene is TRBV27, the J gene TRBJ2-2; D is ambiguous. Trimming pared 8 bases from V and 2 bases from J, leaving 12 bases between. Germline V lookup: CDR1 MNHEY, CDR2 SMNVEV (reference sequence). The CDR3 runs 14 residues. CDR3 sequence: CASLVAFNTGELFF. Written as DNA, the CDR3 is TGTGCCAGCCTAGTGGCATTCAACACCGGGGAGCTGTTTTTT.

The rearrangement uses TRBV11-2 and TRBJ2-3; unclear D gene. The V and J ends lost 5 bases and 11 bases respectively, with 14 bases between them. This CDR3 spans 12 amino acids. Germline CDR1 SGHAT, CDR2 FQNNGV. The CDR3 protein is CASSRNERGQYF. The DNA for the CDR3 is TGTGCCAGCAGCCGAAACGAGCGTGGGCAGTATTTT.

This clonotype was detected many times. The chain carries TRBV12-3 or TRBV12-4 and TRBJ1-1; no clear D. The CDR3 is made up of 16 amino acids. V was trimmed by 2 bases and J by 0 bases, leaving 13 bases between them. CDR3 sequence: CASSLKEGLMNTEAFF. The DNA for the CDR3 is TGTGCCAGCAGTTTAAAGGAAGGGTTAATGAACACTGAAGCTTTCTTT.